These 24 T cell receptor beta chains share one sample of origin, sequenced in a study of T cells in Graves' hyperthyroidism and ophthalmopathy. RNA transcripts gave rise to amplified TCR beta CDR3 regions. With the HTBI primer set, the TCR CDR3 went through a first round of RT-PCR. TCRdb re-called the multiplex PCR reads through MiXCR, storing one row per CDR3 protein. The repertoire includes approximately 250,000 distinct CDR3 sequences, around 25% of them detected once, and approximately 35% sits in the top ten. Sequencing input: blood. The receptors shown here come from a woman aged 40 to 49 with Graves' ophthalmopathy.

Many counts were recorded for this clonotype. The CDR3 loop is CASSIDRGWDQPQHF. The CDR3 coding sequence is TGTGCCAGCAGCATAGACAGGGGTTGGGATCAGCCCCAGCATTTT. The V call is TRBV5-4, the J call TRBJ1-5; 8 nucleotides align to TRBD1. The junction had 8 bases not matched to a gene; V was cut back by 4 bases and J by 5 bases. Germline CDR1 and CDR2: SGHNT and YYREEE (reference sequence). The CDR3 covers 15 residues.

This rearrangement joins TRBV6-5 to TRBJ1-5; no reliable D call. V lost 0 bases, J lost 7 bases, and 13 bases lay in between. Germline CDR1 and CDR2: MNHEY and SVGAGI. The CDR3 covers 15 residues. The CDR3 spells CASSYSIGAGQPQHF. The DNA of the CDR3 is TGTGCCAGCAGTTACTCGATAGGAGCGGGACAGCCCCAGCATTTT.

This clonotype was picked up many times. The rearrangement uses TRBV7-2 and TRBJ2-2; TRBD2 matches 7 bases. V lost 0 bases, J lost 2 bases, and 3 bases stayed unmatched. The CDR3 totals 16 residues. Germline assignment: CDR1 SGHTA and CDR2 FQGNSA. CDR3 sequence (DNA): TGTGCCAGCAGCTTAGCGCGGGGGACTAACACCGGGGAGCTGTTTTTT. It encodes CASSLARGTNTGELFF.

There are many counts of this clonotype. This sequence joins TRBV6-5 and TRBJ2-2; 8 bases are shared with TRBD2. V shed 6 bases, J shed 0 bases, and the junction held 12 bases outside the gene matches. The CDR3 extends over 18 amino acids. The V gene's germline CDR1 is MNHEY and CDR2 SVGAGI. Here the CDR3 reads CASSPLPAGDTNTGELFF. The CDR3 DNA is TGTGCCAGCAGCCCCCTCCCAGCGGGAGATACGAACACCGGGGAGCTGTTTTTT.

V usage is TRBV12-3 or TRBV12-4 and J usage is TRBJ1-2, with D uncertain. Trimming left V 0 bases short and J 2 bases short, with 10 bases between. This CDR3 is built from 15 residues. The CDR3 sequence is CASSLAETVNYGYTF. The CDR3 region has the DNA TGTGCCAGCAGTTTAGCGGAGACTGTAAACTATGGCTACACCTTC.

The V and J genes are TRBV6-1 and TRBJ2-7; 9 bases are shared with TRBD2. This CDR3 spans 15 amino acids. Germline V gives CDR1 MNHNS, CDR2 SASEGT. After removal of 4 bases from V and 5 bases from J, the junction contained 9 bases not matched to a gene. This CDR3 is CASSVLAGDDDEQYF. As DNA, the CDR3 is TGTGCCAGCAGTGTCTTAGCGGGAGATGACGACGAGCAGTACTTC.

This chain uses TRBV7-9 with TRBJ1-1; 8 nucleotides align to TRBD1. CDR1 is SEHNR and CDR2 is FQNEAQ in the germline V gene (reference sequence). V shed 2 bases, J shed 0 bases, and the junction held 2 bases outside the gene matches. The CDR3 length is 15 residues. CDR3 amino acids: CASSLTDRVNTEAFF. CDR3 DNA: TGTGCCAGCAGCTTAACGGACAGGGTGAACACTGAAGCTTTCTTT. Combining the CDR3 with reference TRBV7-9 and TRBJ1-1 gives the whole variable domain DTGVSQNPRHKITKRGQNVTFRCDPISEHNRLYWYRQTLGQGPEFLTYFQNEAQLEKSRLLSDRFSAERPKGSFSTLEIQRTEQGDSAMYLCASSLTDRVNTEAFFGQGTRLTVV.

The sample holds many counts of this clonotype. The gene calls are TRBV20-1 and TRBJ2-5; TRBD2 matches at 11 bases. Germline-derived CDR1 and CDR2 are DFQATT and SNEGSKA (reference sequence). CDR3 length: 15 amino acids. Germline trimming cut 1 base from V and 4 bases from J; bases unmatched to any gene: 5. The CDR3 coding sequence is TGCAGTGCTAGAGCGCTAGCGGGAGGAGCAGAGACCCAGTACTTC. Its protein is CSARALAGGAETQYF.

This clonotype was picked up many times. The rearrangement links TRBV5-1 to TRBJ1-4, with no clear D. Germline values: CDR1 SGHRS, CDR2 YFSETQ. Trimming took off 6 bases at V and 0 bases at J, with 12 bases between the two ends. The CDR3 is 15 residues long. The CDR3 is CASTKYGATNEKLFF. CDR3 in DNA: TGCGCCAGCACCAAATACGGGGCAACTAATGAAAAACTGTTTTTT. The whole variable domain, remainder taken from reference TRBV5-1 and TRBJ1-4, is KAGVTQTPRYLIKTRGQQVTLSCSPISGHRSVSWYQQTPGQGLQFLFEYFSETQRNKGNFPGRFSGRQFSNSRSEMNVSTLELGDSALYLCASTKYGATNEKLFFGSGTQLSVL.

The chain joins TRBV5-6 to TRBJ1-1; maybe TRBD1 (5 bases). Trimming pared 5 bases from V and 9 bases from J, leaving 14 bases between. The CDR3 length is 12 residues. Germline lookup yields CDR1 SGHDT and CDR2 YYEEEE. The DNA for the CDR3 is TGTGCCAGCAGTCAGGGCACCGTGCAAGCTTTCTTT. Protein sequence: CASSQGTVQAFF.

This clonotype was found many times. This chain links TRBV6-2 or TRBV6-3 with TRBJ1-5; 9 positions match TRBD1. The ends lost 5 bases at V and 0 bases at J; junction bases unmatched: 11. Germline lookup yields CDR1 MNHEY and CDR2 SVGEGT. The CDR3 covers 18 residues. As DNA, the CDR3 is TGTGCCAGCAGTAGTCGGGACAGGGCGTCTTATAGCAATCAGCCCCAGCATTTT. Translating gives CASSSRDRASYSNQPQHF.

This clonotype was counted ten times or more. This chain's CDR3 is CASSYSGPDSSQSSYEQYF. The CDR3 coding sequence is TGTGCCAGCAGTTACTCAGGGCCTGACTCTAGTCAGAGCTCCTACGAGCAGTACTTC. The chain uses TRBV6-2 or TRBV6-3 and TRBJ2-7; no clear D. This CDR3 is 19 amino acids long. Germline-derived CDR1 and CDR2 are MNHEY and SVGEGT. V lost 0 bases and J 0 bases, leaving 21 bases between the germline ends.

The chain's CDR3 is CSVSGSSSYEQYF. CDR3 nucleotide sequence: TGCAGTGTTTCAGGGTCTAGCAGCTACGAGCAGTACTTC. V and J are TRBV20-1 and TRBJ2-7; D is tentatively TRBD1 or TRBD2 (5 bases each). The V and J ends lost 7 bases and 3 bases respectively, with 16 bases between them. The length of the CDR3 is 13 residues. Per the germline V gene, CDR1 is DFQATT and CDR2 is SNEGSKA (reference sequence).

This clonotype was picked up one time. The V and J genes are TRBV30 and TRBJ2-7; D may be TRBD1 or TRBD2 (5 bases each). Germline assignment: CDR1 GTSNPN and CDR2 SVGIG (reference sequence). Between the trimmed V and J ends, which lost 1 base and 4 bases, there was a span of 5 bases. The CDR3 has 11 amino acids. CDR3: CAWSGGYEQYF. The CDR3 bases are TGTGCCTGGAGTGGGGGGTACGAGCAGTACTTC. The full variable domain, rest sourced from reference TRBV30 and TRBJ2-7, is SQTIHQWPATLVQPVGSPLSLECTVEGTSNPNLYWYRQAAGRGLQLLFYSVGIGQISSEVPQNLSASRPQDRQFILSSKKLLLSDSGFYLCAWSGGYEQYFGPGTRLTVT.

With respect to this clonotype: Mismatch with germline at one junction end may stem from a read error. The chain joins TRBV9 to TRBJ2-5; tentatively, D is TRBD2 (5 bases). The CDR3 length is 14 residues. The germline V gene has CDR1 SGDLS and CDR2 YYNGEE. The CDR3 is CASRVGGSGETQYF. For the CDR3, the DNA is TGTGCCAGCAGGGTAGGTGGGAGTGGAGAGACTCAGTACTTC. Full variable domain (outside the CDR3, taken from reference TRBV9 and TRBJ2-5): DSGVTQTPKHLITATGQRVTLRCSPRSGDLSVYWYQQSLDQGLQFLIQYYNGEERAKGNILERFSAQQFPDLHSELNLSSLELGDSALYFCASRVGGSGETQYFGPGTRLLVL.

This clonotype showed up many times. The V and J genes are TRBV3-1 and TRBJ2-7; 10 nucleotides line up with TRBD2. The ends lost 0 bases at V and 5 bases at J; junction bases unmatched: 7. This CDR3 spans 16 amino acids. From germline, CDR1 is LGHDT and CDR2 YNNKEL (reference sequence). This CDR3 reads CASSQDQGLATHEQYF. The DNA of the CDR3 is TGTGCCAGCAGCCAAGATCAGGGACTAGCGACCCACGAGCAGTACTTC.

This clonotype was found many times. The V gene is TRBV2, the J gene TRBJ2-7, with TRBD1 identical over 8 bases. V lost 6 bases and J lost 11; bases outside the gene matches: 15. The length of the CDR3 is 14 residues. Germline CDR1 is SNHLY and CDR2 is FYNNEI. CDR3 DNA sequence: TGTGCCAGCAGGGACGGACAGGGCCTCGTTCGAGAGTACTTC. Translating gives CASRDGQGLVREYF.

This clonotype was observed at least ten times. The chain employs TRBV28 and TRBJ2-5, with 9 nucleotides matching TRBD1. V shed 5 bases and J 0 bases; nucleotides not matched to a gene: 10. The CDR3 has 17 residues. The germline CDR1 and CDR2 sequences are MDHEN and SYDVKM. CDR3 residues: CASSQQGARKYQETQYF. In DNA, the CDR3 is TGTGCCAGCAGTCAACAGGGGGCGAGGAAATACCAAGAGACCCAGTACTTC.

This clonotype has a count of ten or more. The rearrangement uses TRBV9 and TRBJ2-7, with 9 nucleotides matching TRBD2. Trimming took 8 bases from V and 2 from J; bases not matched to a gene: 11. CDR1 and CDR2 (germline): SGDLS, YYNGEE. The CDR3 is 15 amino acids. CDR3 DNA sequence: TGTGCCAGTGCCCCAGCGGGAGGAGGGACCTACGAGCAGTACTTC. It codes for CASAPAGGGTYEQYF. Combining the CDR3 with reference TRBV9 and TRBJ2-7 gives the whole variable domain DSGVTQTPKHLITATGQRVTLRCSPRSGDLSVYWYQQSLDQGLQFLIQYYNGEERAKGNILERFSAQQFPDLHSELNLSSLELGDSALYFCASAPAGGGTYEQYFGPGTRLTVT.

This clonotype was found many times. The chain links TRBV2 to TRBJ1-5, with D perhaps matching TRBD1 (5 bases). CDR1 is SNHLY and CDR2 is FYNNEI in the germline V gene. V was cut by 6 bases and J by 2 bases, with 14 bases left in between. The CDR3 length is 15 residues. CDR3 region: CASSRGPTGNQPQHF. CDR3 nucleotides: TGTGCCAGCAGCCGGGGCCCGACGGGCAATCAGCCCCAGCATTTT. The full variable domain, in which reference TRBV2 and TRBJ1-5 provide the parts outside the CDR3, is EPEVTQTPSHQVTQMGQEVILRCVPISNHLYFYWYRQILGQKVEFLVSFYNNEISEKSEIFDDQFSVERPDGSNFTLKIRSTKLEDSAMYFCASSRGPTGNQPQHFGDGTRLSIL.

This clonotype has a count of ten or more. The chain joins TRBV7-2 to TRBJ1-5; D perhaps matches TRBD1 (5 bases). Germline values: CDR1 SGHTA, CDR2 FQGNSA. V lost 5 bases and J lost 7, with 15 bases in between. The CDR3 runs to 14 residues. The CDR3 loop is CASSPGPGDQPQHF. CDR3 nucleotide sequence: TGTGCCAGCAGCCCAGGGCCGGGGGACCAGCCCCAGCATTTT.

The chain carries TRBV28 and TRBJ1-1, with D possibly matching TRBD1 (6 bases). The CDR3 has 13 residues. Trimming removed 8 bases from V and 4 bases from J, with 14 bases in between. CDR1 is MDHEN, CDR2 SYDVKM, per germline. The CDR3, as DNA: TGTGCCAGCCTACAGGGCAGGAGCACTGAAGCTTTCTTT. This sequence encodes CASLQGRSTEAFF.

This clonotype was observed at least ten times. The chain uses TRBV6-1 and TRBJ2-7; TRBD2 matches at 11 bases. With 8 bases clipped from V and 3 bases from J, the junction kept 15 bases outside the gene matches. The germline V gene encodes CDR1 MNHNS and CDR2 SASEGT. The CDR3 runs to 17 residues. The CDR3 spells CASWGTVQGLAGYEQYF. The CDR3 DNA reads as TGTGCCAGCTGGGGGACAGTCCAAGGACTAGCGGGCTACGAGCAGTACTTC.

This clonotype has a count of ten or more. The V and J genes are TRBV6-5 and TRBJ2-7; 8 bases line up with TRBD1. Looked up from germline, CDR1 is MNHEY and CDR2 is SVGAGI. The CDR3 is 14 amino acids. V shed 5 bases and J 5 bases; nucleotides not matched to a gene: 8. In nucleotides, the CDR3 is TGTGCCAGCAGTCGACAGGGGACCCTCCACGAGCAGTACTTC. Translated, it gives CASSRQGTLHEQYF.